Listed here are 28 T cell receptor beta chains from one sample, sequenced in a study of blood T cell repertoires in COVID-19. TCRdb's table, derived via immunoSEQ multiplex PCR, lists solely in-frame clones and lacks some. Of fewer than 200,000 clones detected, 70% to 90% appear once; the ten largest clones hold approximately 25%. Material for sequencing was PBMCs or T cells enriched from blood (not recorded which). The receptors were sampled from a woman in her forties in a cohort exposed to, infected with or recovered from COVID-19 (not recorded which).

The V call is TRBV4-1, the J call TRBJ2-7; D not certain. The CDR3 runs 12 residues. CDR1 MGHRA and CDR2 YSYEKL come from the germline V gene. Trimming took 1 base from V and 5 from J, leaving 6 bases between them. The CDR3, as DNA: TGCGCCAGCAGCCAAGCGGTTAACGAGCAGTACTTC. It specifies CASSQAVNEQYF.

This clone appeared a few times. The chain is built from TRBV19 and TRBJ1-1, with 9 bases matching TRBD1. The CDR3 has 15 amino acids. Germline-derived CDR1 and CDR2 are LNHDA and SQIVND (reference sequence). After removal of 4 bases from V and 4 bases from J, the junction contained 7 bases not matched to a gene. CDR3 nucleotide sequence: TGTGCCAGTAGTACAACGGGACAGGGTCCCACTGAAGCTTTCTTT. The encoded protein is CASSTTGQGPTEAFF. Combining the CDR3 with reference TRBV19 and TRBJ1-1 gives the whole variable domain DGGITQSPKYLFRKEGQNVTLSCEQNLNHDAMYWYRQDPGQGLRLIYYSQIVNDFQKGDIAEGYSVSREKKESFPLTVTSAQKNPTAFYLCASSTTGQGPTEAFFGQGTRLTVV.

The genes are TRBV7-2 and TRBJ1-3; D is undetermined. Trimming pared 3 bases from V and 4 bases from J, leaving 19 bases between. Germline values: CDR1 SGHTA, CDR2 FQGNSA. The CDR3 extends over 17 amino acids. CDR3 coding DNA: TGTGCCAGCAGCTTGACTCGTTCCCCGGGAGCGGGAAACACCATATATTTT. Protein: CASSLTRSPGAGNTIYF.

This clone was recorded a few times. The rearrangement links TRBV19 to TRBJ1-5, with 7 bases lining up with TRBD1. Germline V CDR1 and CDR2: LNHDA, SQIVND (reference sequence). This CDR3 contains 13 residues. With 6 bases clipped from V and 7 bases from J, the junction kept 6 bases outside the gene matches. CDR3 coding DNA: TGTGCCAGTAGAGGGGGCGGTGGGCAGCCCCAGCATTTT. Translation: CASRGGGGQPQHF.

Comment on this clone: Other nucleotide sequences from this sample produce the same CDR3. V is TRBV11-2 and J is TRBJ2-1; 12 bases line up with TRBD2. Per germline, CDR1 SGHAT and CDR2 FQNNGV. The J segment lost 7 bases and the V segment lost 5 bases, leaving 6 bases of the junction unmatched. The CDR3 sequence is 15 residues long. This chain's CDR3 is CASSLGLAGGNEQFF. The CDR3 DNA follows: TGTGCCAGCAGCCTGGGACTAGCGGGCGGAAATGAGCAGTTCTTC.

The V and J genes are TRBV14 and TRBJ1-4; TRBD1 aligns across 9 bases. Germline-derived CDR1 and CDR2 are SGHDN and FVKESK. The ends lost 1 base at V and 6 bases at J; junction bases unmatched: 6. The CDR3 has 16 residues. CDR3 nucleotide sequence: TGTGCCAGCAGCCAAGGGGAGGGGACAGGGCATGAAAAACTGTTTTTT. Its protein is CASSQGEGTGHEKLFF.

The CDR3 DNA reads TGTGCCAGCAGCTTAGTCGGACAGGAAACCTACGAGCAGTACTTC. Translated, it gives CASSLVGQETYEQYF. This chain links TRBV7-8 with TRBJ2-7, with TRBD1 matching 7 bases. The CDR3 extends over 15 amino acids. V lost 1 base to trimming and J lost 2 bases; unmatched junction nucleotides: 5. The V gene's germline CDR1 is SGHVS and CDR2 FQNEAQ.

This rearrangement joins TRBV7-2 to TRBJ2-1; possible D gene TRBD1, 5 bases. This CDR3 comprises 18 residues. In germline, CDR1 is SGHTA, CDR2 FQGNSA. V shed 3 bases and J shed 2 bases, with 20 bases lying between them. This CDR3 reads CASSFRGLGSGTYNEQFF. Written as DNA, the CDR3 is TGTGCCAGCAGCTTTAGGGGTCTCGGCTCAGGGACCTACAATGAGCAGTTCTTC.

In DNA form, the CDR3 reads TGCAGTGCTAGTTTCGGAGGTTCTACCTACAATGAGCAGTTCTTC. This codes for CSASFGGSTYNEQFF. The V gene is TRBV20-1, the J gene TRBJ2-1; D is perhaps TRBD2 (5 bases). The CDR3 sequence is 15 residues long. The V end was cut by 3 bases, the J end by 2 bases, with 14 bases between. The germline CDR1 and CDR2 sequences are DFQATT and SNEGSKA (reference sequence).

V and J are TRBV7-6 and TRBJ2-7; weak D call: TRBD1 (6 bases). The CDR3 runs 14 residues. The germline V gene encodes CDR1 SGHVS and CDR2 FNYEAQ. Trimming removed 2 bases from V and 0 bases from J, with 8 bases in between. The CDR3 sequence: CASSLQGSSYEQYF. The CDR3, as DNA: TGTGCCAGCAGCTTACAGGGGAGCTCCTACGAGCAGTACTTC.

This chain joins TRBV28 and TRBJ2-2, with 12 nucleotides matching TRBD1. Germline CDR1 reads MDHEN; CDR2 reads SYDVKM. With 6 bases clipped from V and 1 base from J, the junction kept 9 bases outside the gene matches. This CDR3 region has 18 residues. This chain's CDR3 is CASSSYRDRGRNTGELFF. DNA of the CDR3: TGTGCCAGCAGCTCCTACCGGGACAGGGGGCGGAACACCGGGGAGCTGTTTTTT.

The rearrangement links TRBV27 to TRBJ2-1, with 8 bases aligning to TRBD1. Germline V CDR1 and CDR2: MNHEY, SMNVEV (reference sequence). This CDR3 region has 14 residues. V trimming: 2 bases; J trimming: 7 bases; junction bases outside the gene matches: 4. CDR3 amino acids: CASSLGTGLNEQFF. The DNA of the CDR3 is TGTGCCAGCAGTTTAGGGACAGGCCTTAATGAGCAGTTCTTC.

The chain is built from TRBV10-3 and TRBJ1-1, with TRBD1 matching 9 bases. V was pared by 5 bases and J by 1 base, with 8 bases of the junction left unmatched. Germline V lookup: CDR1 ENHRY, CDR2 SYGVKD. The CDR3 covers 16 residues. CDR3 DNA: TGTGCCATCAGTACAGGGGGCGCCGACGCGAACACTGAAGCTTTCTTT. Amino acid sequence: CAISTGGADANTEAFF.

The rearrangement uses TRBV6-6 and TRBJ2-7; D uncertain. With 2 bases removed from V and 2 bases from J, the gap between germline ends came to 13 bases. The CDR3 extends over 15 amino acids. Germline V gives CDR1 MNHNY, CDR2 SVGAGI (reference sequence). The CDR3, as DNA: TGTGCCAGCAGTTACGGCGGCCCAGAAGCCTACGAGCAGTACTTC. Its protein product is CASSYGGPEAYEQYF.

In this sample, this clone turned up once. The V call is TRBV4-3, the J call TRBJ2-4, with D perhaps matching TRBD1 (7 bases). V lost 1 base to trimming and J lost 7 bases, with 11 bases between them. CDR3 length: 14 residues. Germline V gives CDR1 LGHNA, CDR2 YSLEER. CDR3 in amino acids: CASSQGAGGNIQYF. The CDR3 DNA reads TGCGCCAGCAGCCAAGGGGCAGGGGGGAACATTCAGTACTTC.

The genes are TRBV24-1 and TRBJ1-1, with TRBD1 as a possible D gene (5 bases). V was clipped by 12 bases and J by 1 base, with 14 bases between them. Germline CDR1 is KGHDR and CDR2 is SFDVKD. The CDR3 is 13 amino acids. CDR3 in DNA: TGTGCCCCCCCCGACAGAGGGAACACTGAAGCTTTCTTT. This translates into CAPPDRGNTEAFF.

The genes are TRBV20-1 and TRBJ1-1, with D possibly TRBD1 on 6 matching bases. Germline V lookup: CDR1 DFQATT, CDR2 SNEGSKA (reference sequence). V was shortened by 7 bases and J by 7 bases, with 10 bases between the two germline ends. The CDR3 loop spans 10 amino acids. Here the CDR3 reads CSVIQGEAFF. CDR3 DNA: TGCAGTGTCATACAGGGTGAAGCTTTCTTT.

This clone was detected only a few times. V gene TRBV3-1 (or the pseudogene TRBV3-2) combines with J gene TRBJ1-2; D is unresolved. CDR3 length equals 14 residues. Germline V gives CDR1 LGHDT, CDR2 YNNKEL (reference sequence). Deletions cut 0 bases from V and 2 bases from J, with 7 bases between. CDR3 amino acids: CASSQDLRNYGYTF. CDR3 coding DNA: TGTGCCAGCAGCCAAGATCTCAGAAACTATGGCTACACCTTC.

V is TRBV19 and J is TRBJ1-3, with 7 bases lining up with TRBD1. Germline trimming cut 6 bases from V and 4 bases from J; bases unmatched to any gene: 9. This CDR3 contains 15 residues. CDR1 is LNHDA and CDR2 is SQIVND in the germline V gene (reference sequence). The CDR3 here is CASRRAGGRGNTIYF. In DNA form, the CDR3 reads TGTGCCAGTAGGCGTGCAGGGGGAAGGGGAAACACCATATATTTT.

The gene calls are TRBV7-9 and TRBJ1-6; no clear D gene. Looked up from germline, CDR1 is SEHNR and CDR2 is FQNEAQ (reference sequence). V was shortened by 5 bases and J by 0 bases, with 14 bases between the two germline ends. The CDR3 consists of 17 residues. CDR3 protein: CASSPRGVSSYNSPLHF. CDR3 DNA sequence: TGTGCCAGCAGCCCTAGAGGCGTCAGCTCCTATAATTCACCCCTCCACTTT.

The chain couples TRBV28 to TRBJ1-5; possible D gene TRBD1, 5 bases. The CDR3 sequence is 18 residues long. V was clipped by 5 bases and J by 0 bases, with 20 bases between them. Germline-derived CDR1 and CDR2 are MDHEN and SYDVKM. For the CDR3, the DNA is TGTGCCAGCAGTATTACGGACACGACCTATTATAGCAATCAGCCCCAGCATTTT. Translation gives CASSITDTTYYSNQPQHF.

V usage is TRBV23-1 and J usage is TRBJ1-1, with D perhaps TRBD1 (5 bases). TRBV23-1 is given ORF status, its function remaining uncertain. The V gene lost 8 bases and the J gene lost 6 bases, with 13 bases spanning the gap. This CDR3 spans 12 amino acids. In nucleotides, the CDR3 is TGCGCCAGCGGGGCAAGGAGCGCTGAAGCTTTCTTT. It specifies CASGARSAEAFF.

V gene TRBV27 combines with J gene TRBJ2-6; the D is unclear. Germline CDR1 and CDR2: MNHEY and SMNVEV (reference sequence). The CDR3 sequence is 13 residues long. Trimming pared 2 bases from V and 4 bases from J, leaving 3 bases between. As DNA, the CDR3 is TGTGCCAGCAGTTTACTCGGGGCCAACGTCCTGACTTTC. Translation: CASSLLGANVLTF. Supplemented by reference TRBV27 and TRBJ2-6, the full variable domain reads EAQVTQNPRYLITVTGKKLTVTCSQNMNHEYMSWYRQDPGLGLRQIYYSMNVEVTDKGDVPEGYKVSRKEKRNFPLILESPSPNQTSLYFCASSLLGANVLTFGAGSRLTVL.

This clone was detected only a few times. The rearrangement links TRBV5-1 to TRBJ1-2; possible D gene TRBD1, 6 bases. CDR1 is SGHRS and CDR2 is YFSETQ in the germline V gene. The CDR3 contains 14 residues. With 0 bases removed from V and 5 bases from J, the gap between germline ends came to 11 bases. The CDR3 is CASSLDRVSYGYTF. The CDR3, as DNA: TGCGCCAGCAGCTTGGACAGGGTTTCATATGGCTACACCTTC.

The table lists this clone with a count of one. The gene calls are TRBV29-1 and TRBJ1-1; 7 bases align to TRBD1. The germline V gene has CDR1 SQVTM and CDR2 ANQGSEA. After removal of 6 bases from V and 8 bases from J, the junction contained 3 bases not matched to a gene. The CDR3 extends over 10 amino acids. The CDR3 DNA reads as TGCAGCGTCGGACAGGACGAAGCTTTCTTT. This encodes CSVGQDEAFF.

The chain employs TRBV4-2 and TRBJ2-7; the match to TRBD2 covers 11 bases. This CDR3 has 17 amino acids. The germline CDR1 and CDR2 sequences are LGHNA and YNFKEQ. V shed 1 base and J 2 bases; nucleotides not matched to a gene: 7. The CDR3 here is CASSQGASGGFPYEQYF. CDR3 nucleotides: TGTGCCAGCAGCCAAGGGGCTAGCGGGGGGTTTCCCTACGAGCAGTACTTC.

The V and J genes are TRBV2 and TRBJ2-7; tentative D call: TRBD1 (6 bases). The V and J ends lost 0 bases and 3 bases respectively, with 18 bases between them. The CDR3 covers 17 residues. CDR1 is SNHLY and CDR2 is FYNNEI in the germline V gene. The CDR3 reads CASSEALRDRTHYEQYF. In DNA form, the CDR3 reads TGTGCCAGCAGTGAAGCGCTTCGAGACAGGACCCACTACGAGCAGTACTTC.

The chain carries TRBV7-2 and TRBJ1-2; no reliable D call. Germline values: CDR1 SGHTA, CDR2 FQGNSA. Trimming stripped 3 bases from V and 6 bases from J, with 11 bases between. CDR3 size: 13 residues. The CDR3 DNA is TGTGCCAGCAGCTTCTTGCGGGGAAATGGCTACACCTTC. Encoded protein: CASSFLRGNGYTF.